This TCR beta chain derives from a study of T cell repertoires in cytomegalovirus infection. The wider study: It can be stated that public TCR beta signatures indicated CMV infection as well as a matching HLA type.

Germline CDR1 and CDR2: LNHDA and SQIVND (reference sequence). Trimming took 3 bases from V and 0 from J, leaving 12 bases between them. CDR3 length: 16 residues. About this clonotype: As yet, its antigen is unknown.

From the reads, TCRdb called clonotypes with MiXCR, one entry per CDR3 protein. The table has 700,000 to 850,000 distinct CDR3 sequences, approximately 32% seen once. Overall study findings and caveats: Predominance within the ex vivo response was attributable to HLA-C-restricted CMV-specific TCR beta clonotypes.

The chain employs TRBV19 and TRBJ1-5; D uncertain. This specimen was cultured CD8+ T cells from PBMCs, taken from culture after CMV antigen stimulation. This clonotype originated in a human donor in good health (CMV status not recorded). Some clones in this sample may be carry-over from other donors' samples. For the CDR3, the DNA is TGTGCCAGTAGTATTTTGATCACTTATAGCAATCAGCCCCAGCATTTT. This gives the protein CASSILITYSNQPQHF.